This TCR beta chain is from a study of stem cell transplantation in POMP-related autoinflammatory disease. Study overall: Hypothesis: faulty thymoproteasomes impair CD8+ T-cell selection, skewing TRB repertoires. Before transplant, CD4+ T cells skewed naive and CD8+ proportions were low.

The assay was immunoSEQ multiplex PCR, and TCRdb's table has in-frame clones only and misses some. This table holds 11,000 or so clones, roughly 86% found once. CDR1 is MDHEN, CDR2 SYDVKM, per germline. With 6 bases clipped from V and 10 bases from J, the junction kept 8 bases outside the gene matches. CDR3 length equals 12 residues. Details on this clone: No antigen is known for it.

Study results and caveats: Across all analyzed T-cell subsets, patients with PRAID tended toward reduced diversity and increased clonality. Fewer unique TRB V-J gene pairings were identified in patients with PRAID.

PRAID featured immunodeficiency plus autoinflammation. The V call is TRBV28, the J call TRBJ1-1; the match to TRBD1 covers 7 bases. The sequences come from CD8+ T cells from PBMCs, collected before stem cell transplantation. The sequence came from a human donor with POMP-related autoinflammation and immune dysregulation (PRAID). The CDR3 sequence is CASSRDSALAFF. The CDR3 bases are TGTGCCAGCAGCAGGGACAGTGCCCTAGCTTTCTTT.